This passage covers 23 T cell receptor beta chains from one sample sequenced in a study of T cell responses to AZD1222 COVID-19 vaccine (dated by TCRdb to the early 2020s). Library construction relied on the immunoSEQ multiplex PCR assay. What TCRdb holds here is the immuneACCESS table cut down to in-frame rearrangements. Part of the clones is not present; checked against another copy, under half of the missing clones reflect an unresolved V gene, and the others are unexplained. The sample table shows 100,000 to 150,000 clones, and 80% to 90% are seen once. The ten largest make up roughly 1.6% of the sample. Explained via the paper, the time point label denotes: baseline before first vaccination. Here the sequenced sample was peripheral blood, taken on day 0 of AZD1222 vaccination. The receptor set was obtained from an adult in good health.

The chain links TRBV20-1 to TRBJ2-3; D is ambiguous. Germline lookup yields CDR1 DFQATT and CDR2 SNEGSKA (reference sequence). V was trimmed by 3 bases and J by 2 bases, leaving 6 bases between them. This CDR3 is 12 amino acids long. The CDR3 nucleotides are TGCAGTGCTAGTACTTACACAGATACGCAGTATTTT. Translated: CSASTYTDTQYF.

The genes are TRBV19 and TRBJ2-7; D perhaps matches TRBD2 (5 bases). Trimming removed 5 bases from V and 1 base from J, with 9 bases in between. The CDR3 runs 13 residues. Looked up from germline, CDR1 is LNHDA and CDR2 is SQIVND (reference sequence). CDR3 loop: CASSFGISYEQYF. The CDR3 DNA sequence: TGTGCCAGTAGTTTCGGGATTTCCTACGAGCAGTACTTC.

The genes are TRBV30 and TRBJ2-2, with a tentative D call TRBD1 (5 bases). Per the germline V gene, CDR1 is GTSNPN and CDR2 is SVGIG (reference sequence). The CDR3 spans 14 residues. V dropped 0 bases and J dropped 1 base, with 6 bases sitting between them. This chain's CDR3 is CAWSVQGNTGELFF. The DNA of the CDR3 is TGTGCCTGGAGTGTCCAGGGGAACACCGGGGAGCTGTTTTTT.

This chain connects TRBV19 to TRBJ2-7, with D perhaps matching TRBD1 (5 bases). Deletions cut 3 bases from V and 5 bases from J, with 14 bases between. This CDR3 is 14 amino acids long. The V gene's germline CDR1 is LNHDA and CDR2 SQIVND (reference sequence). CDR3 protein: CASSISGRVNEQYF. DNA for the CDR3: TGTGCCAGTAGTATCTCGGGCAGGGTGAACGAGCAGTACTTC.

This clone appeared a single time. The V call is TRBV6-2 or TRBV6-3, the J call TRBJ1-5, with 10 bases aligning to TRBD1. This CDR3 has 17 amino acids. The V segment lost 2 bases and the J segment 0 bases; nucleotides outside the gene matches: 4. Germline values: CDR1 MNHEY, CDR2 SVGEGT. Here the CDR3 DNA reads TGTGCCAGCAGTTACCCGGGACAGGGGTATAGCAATCAGCCCCAGCATTTT. Translated: CASSYPGQGYSNQPQHF.

The chain joins TRBV4-1 to TRBJ1-6, with D possibly being TRBD1 (6 bases). The germline gives CDR1 MGHRA, CDR2 YSYEKL. The CDR3 runs to 17 residues. V was shortened by 4 bases and J by 0 bases, with 13 bases between the two germline ends. As DNA, the CDR3 is TGCGCCAGCAGCCTGACAGGACCGAGCTCCTATAATTCACCCCTCCACTTT. It encodes CASSLTGPSSYNSPLHF.

The chain recombines TRBV7-8 with TRBJ2-4; no clear D gene. The V end was cut by 2 bases, the J end by 9 bases, with 14 bases between. CDR3 size: 14 residues. Germline V lookup: CDR1 SGHVS, CDR2 FQNEAQ. The CDR3 DNA is TGTGCCAGCAGCTTAAGCCCCTCACTTGTCATTCAGTACTTC. Translation gives CASSLSPSLVIQYF.

The J gene is TRBJ2-7, the V gene TRBV29-1; possible D gene TRBD2, 6 bases. This CDR3 has 13 amino acids. Trimming took off 8 bases at V and 8 bases at J, with 22 bases between the two ends. In germline, CDR1 is SQVTM, CDR2 ANQGSEA. The CDR3 sequence: CSTLTEEGRKQYF. The CDR3 DNA reads as TGCAGCACCCTCACCGAGGAGGGAAGAAAGCAGTACTTC.

The chain links TRBV19 to TRBJ2-7; possibly TRBD2 for D (6 bases). V was shortened by 1 base and J by 0 bases, with 7 bases between the two germline ends. Germline V gene sequence: CDR1 LNHDA, CDR2 SQIVND (reference sequence). The CDR3 is 14 amino acids. CDR3 DNA: TGTGCCAGTAGTATAGCCGGGAGCTCCTACGAGCAGTACTTC. It specifies CASSIAGSSYEQYF.

The gene calls are TRBV27 and TRBJ1-5; D might be TRBD1 (5 bases). V was pared by 6 bases and J by 0 bases, with 9 bases between. This CDR3 comprises 14 residues. Per the germline V gene, CDR1 is MNHEY and CDR2 is SMNVEV (reference sequence). In DNA, the CDR3 is TGTGCCAGCAGGGGGGGGTATAGCAATCAGCCCCAGCATTTT. It yields the protein CASRGGYSNQPQHF.

The V call is TRBV10-2, the J call TRBJ2-1, with 8 bases that match TRBD1. V shed 9 bases and J 3 bases; nucleotides not matched to a gene: 10. Germline-derived CDR1 and CDR2 are WSHSY and SAAADI. This CDR3 comprises 15 residues. The CDR3 here is CASRDRGGSYNEQFF. The CDR3 DNA reads TGCGCCAGTAGAGACAGGGGAGGTAGCTACAATGAGCAGTTCTTC.

V gene TRBV6-1 combines with J gene TRBJ1-5; D may be TRBD1 (6 bases). Germline V lookup: CDR1 MNHNS, CDR2 SASEGT. The CDR3 is 17 residues long. V lost 3 bases to trimming and J lost 5 bases, with 20 bases between them. The CDR3 loop reads CASSDLPIRDIDQPQHF. The CDR3 DNA is TGTGCCAGCAGTGATCTCCCAATCCGGGACATCGATCAGCCCCAGCATTTT.

This clone occurred a few times. The rearrangement joins TRBV7-3 to TRBJ2-7, with unresolved D. V was shortened by 2 bases and J by 3 bases, with 8 bases between the two germline ends. The CDR3 contains 13 residues. The germline gives CDR1 SGHTA, CDR2 FQGTGA. Here the CDR3 reads CASSLDGGYEQYF. The CDR3 region has the DNA TGTGCCAGCAGCTTAGATGGTGGCTACGAGCAGTACTTC.

The V gene is TRBV28, the J gene TRBJ1-6, with 10 bases lining up with TRBD1. The CDR3 extends over 13 amino acids. CDR1 is MDHEN and CDR2 is SYDVKM in the germline V gene. Germline trimming cut 10 bases from V and 8 bases from J; bases unmatched to any gene: 5. CDR3 bases: TGTGCCAACTCCGGGACAGGGGATTCACCCCTCCACTTT. Protein sequence: CANSGTGDSPLHF. The variable domain in full, completed from reference TRBV28 and TRBJ1-6, reads DVKVTQSSRYLVKRTGEKVFLECVQDMDHENMFWYRQDPGLGLRLIYFSYDVKMKEKGDIPEGYSVSREKKERFSLILESASTNQTSMYLCANSGTGDSPLHFGNGTRLTVT.

This clone was detected only a few times. This chain connects TRBV5-6 to TRBJ2-7, with 7 bases fitting TRBD1. Trimming at V came to 0 bases and at J to 0 bases, leaving 3 bases not matched to a gene. The CDR3 covers 15 residues. Looked up from germline, CDR1 is SGHDT and CDR2 is YYEEEE. The CDR3 region is CASSLGTGISYEQYF. DNA for the CDR3: TGTGCCAGCAGCTTGGGGACAGGCATCTCCTACGAGCAGTACTTC.

The chain links TRBV6-2 or TRBV6-3 to TRBJ2-7; 9 bases match TRBD1. The CDR3 is 14 amino acids. Unmatched junction bases numbered 5, after V lost 3 bases and J lost 5 bases. Germline V gene lookup returns CDR1 MNHEY and CDR2 SVGEGT. This chain's CDR3 is CASSYLQGAHEQYF. CDR3 DNA sequence: TGTGCCAGCAGTTATTTACAGGGGGCCCACGAGCAGTACTTC.

The genes are TRBV7-8 and TRBJ2-7, with 8 bases fitting TRBD2. Germline assignment: CDR1 SGHVS and CDR2 FQNEAQ. The ends lost 1 base at V and 5 bases at J; junction bases unmatched: 4. The CDR3 is 14 residues long. The DNA of the CDR3 is TGTGCCAGCAGCTTAGAGACTAGCGACGACGAGCAGTACTTC. Encoded protein: CASSLETSDDEQYF.

This clone has a single count. The chain links TRBV7-9 to TRBJ1-1; 7 bases are shared with TRBD1. The germline V gene encodes CDR1 SEHNR and CDR2 FQNEAQ (reference sequence). The J segment lost 8 bases and the V segment lost 5 bases, leaving 17 bases of the junction unmatched. The CDR3 consists of 16 residues. DNA of the CDR3: TGTGCCAGCAGCCCGCTCCTCCAGGGGGGCGCGTTAGAAGCTTTCTTT. Its protein is CASSPLLQGGALEAFF.

The chain combines TRBV6-5 with TRBJ1-6, with 7 bases aligning to TRBD1. After removal of 4 bases from V and 9 bases from J, the junction contained 12 bases not matched to a gene. This CDR3 contains 16 residues. Germline V gene lookup returns CDR1 MNHEY and CDR2 SVGAGI. The CDR3 nucleotides are TGTGCCAGCAGTTCCCGCCAGACAGGGTTGAGTTCACCCCTCCACTTT. This codes for CASSSRQTGLSSPLHF.

J is TRBJ1-1 and V is TRBV3-1 (or the pseudogene TRBV3-2), with D uncertain. The CDR3 runs to 11 residues. V was trimmed by 1 base and J by 8 bases, leaving 5 bases between them. Germline V gives CDR1 LGHDT, CDR2 YNNKEL (reference sequence). The CDR3 nucleotides read TGTGCCAGCAGCCAAGGAGGGGAAGCTTTCTTT. Its protein product is CASSQGGEAFF.

This rearrangement joins TRBV28 to TRBJ2-3; 7 bases are shared with TRBD2. This CDR3 has 15 residues. Per germline, CDR1 MDHEN and CDR2 SYDVKM. V lost 6 bases to trimming and J lost 3 bases; unmatched junction nucleotides: 9. This CDR3 is CASSPLGSGTDTQYF. The CDR3, as DNA: TGTGCCAGCAGCCCACTTGGTAGCGGGACAGATACGCAGTATTTT.

The genes are TRBV5-8 and TRBJ2-1, with D uncertain. The germline V and J ends were trimmed by 1 base and 6 bases, with 14 bases remaining between them. The CDR3 contains 15 residues. CDR1 and CDR2 (germline): SGHTS, YDEGEE. The CDR3 DNA sequence: TGTGCCAGCAGCTTGTACGACGCCAAGGGCAATGAGCAGTTCTTC. It specifies CASSLYDAKGNEQFF. Using reference TRBV5-8 and TRBJ2-1 for the parts outside the CDR3, the full variable domain is EAGVTQSPTHLIKTRGQQATLRCSPISGHTSVYWYQQALGLGLQFLLWYDEGEERNRGNFPPRFSGRQFPNYSSELNVNALELEDSALYLCASSLYDAKGNEQFFGPGTRLTVL.

The chain links TRBV9 to TRBJ2-7, with 9 bases aligning to TRBD1. The germline V gene encodes CDR1 SGDLS and CDR2 YYNGEE. The CDR3 loop spans 16 amino acids. V lost 0 bases, J lost 3 bases, and 7 bases stayed unmatched. The CDR3 region is CASSVEAGQGHYEQYF. The CDR3 bases are TGTGCCAGCAGCGTAGAAGCGGGACAGGGACACTACGAGCAGTACTTC. Full variable domain (missing parts from reference TRBV9 and TRBJ2-7): DSGVTQTPKHLITATGQRVTLRCSPRSGDLSVYWYQQSLDQGLQFLIQYYNGEERAKGNILERFSAQQFPDLHSELNLSSLELGDSALYFCASSVEAGQGHYEQYFGPGTRLTVT.